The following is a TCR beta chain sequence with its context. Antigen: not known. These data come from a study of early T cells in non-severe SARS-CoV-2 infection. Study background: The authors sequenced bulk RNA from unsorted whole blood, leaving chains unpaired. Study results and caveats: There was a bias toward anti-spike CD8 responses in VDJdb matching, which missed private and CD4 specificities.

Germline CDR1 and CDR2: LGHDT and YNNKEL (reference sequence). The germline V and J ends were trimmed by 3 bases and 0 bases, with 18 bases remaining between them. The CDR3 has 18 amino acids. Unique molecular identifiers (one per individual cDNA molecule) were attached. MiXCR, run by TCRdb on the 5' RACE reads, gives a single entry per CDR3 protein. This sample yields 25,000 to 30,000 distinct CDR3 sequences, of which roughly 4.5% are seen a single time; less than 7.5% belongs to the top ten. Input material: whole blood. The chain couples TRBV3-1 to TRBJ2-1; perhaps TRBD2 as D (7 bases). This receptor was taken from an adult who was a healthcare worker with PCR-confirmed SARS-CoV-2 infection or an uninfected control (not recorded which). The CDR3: CASSQLLGGESSYNEQFF. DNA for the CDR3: TGTGCCAGCAGCCAGCTACTAGGGGGGGAAAGCTCCTACAATGAGCAGTTCTTC.